A single T cell receptor beta chain is shown here with its context. This specimen comes from a study of blood T cell repertoires in COVID-19. Data came from immunoSEQ multiplex PCR; TCRdb stores just in-frame clones and leaves some out. The data show tens of thousands of clones, about 90% seen once. Trimming cost V 6 bases and J 4 bases; bases outside gene matches: 7. This CDR3 is 15 amino acids long. The germline V gene has CDR1 MNHEY and CDR2 SVGAGI. The sample was peripheral blood. The TCR sequence derives from a human donor in a cohort sampled during active COVID-19. The V and J genes are TRBV6-5 and TRBJ1-1; 11 positions match TRBD1. The DNA for the CDR3 is TGTGCCAGCAGCCCGACCGGGACAGGGGGCACTGAAGCTTTCTTT. Translated, it gives CASSPTGTGGTEAFF.